These 29 T cell receptor beta chains originate from one sample sequenced in a study of beta chain features in type 1 diabetes. Study-wide points: Type 1 diabetes patients had moderately but significantly shorter TCRB CDR3s in all four CD4+ subsets.

The isolated RNA, all of it, was reverse transcribed, so expressed TCRB transcripts were what got sequenced. Assay: immunoSEQ multiplex PCR; the TCRdb copy retains only in-frame clones and omits some. Altogether about 170,000 clones are present, approximately 8% being singletons, with the ten largest covering more than 0.75%. No antigen is known for these receptors. Sequenced input: central memory CD4+ T cells from blood. The receptors come from a woman aged 40 to 50 with type 1 diabetes.

The rearrangement links TRBV11-2 to TRBJ2-1; no reliable D call. Germline V gives CDR1 SGHAT, CDR2 FQNNGV. This CDR3 is 15 amino acids long. V lost 1 base and J lost 2, with 9 bases in between. The chain's CDR3 is CASSLGRLAYNEQFF. The CDR3 region has the DNA TGTGCCAGCAGCTTAGGGCGCCTAGCCTACAATGAGCAGTTCTTC.

This clone was observed at least ten times. The chain links TRBV7-2 to TRBJ2-7, with 7 bases identical to TRBD1. V lost 4 bases to trimming and J lost 3 bases; unmatched junction nucleotides: 3. From germline, CDR1 is SGHTA and CDR2 FQGNSA. The CDR3 is 13 amino acids. This chain's CDR3 is CASSSGTDYEQYF. CDR3 nucleotide sequence: TGTGCCAGCAGCTCCGGGACAGACTACGAGCAGTACTTC.

Written as DNA, the CDR3 is TGTGCCAGCAGCTTAGCGGGACTAGCGGGCAATGAGCAGTTCTTC. Translation gives CASSLAGLAGNEQFF. This chain joins TRBV7-9 and TRBJ2-1, with TRBD2 matching over 12 bases. Germline V gene lookup returns CDR1 SEHNR and CDR2 FQNEAQ (reference sequence). CDR3 length: 15 amino acids. V gave up 0 bases and J gave up 6 bases; unmatched junction bases: 0.

This clone appeared a few times. The CDR3, as DNA: TGTGCCAGCTCACCCAGCTCGACAGTGTATGGCTACACCTTC. Its translation is CASSPSSTVYGYTF. The chain carries TRBV18 and TRBJ1-2; D is perhaps TRBD1 (5 bases). The ends were cut back, 3 bases at V and 5 bases at J, with 13 bases in the middle. The CDR3 is 14 amino acids. Germline-derived CDR1 and CDR2 are KGHSH and LQKENI.

This chain joins TRBV29-1 and TRBJ2-1, with 11 nucleotides matching TRBD2. Germline CDR1 and CDR2: SQVTM and ANQGSEA. The length of the CDR3 is 13 residues. The V segment lost 7 bases and the J segment 7 bases; nucleotides outside the gene matches: 6. CDR3 protein: CSALAGVGNEQFF. Here the CDR3 DNA reads TGCAGCGCACTAGCGGGAGTCGGGAATGAGCAGTTCTTC.

The V and J genes are TRBV9 and TRBJ1-2; D gene ambiguous. Trimming cost V 4 bases and J 3 bases, with 10 bases left between them. The V gene's germline CDR1 is SGDLS and CDR2 YYNGEE. The CDR3 is 13 residues long. DNA of the CDR3: TGTGCCAGCAGCTCAGGATCGGACTATGGCTACACCTTC. This sequence encodes CASSSGSDYGYTF.

This clone was found a few times. This rearrangement joins TRBV4-3 to TRBJ2-7; weak D call: TRBD2 (6 bases). The CDR3 is 19 residues long. Germline CDR1 is LGHNA and CDR2 is YSLEER. With 4 bases removed from V and 1 base from J, the gap between germline ends came to 26 bases. The CDR3 here is CASSPALSRRTTRSYEQYF. The CDR3 nucleotides are TGCGCCAGCAGCCCGGCCCTGAGCCGGCGGACTACCAGATCCTACGAGCAGTACTTC.

This clone has just a few counts. The chain couples TRBV30 to TRBJ2-1; 8 bases match TRBD1. Germline CDR1 and CDR2: GTSNPN and SVGIG (reference sequence). The V segment lost 8 bases and the J segment 2 bases; nucleotides outside the gene matches: 8. This CDR3 is 14 amino acids long. The CDR3 sequence is CAAEQGGPYNEQFF. Written as DNA, the CDR3 is TGTGCCGCCGAACAGGGGGGACCCTACAATGAGCAGTTCTTC.

This clone came up a few times. The gene calls are TRBV2 and TRBJ1-4; D gene unclear. The CDR3 contains 15 residues. Per the germline V gene, CDR1 is SNHLY and CDR2 is FYNNEI. V dropped 4 bases and J dropped 3 bases, with 12 bases sitting between them. The CDR3 sequence is CASSGTRGPNEKLFF. Written as DNA, the CDR3 is TGTGCCAGCAGTGGGACTCGCGGGCCTAATGAAAAACTGTTTTTT.

V gene TRBV30 combines with J gene TRBJ1-1; D might be TRBD1 (6 bases). V lost 3 bases and J lost 4, with 15 bases in between. Per the germline V gene, CDR1 is GTSNPN and CDR2 is SVGIG (reference sequence). The CDR3 contains 14 residues. The CDR3 protein is CAWSVLGQSTEAFF. DNA for the CDR3: TGTGCCTGGAGCGTACTAGGACAGAGCACTGAAGCTTTCTTT.

This clone was counted a few times. J is TRBJ2-3 and V is TRBV7-9, with 8 bases identical to TRBD2. The germline V gene encodes CDR1 SEHNR and CDR2 FQNEAQ (reference sequence). This CDR3 comprises 18 residues. Trimming at V came to 5 bases and at J to 5 bases, leaving 18 bases not matched to a gene. CDR3 region: CASSPAGAGGLWKDTQYF. Here the CDR3 DNA reads TGTGCCAGCAGCCCTGCTGGCGCGGGAGGCTTGTGGAAAGATACGCAGTATTTT.

This clone was picked up a small number of times. The J gene is TRBJ1-5, the V gene TRBV4-3; perhaps TRBD1 as D (6 bases). The V gene lost 0 bases and the J gene lost 1 base, with 13 bases spanning the gap. The CDR3 spans 17 residues. Germline CDR1 and CDR2: LGHNA and YSLEER. CDR3 nucleotide sequence: TGCGCCAGCAGCCAAGAGCGGGGGACACAAAGCAATCAGCCCCAGCATTTT. It yields the protein CASSQERGTQSNQPQHF.

Only a few counts were recorded for this clone. The rearrangement links TRBV6-6 to TRBJ2-1; 14 bases fit TRBD2. The CDR3 covers 16 residues. The junction had 3 bases not matched to a gene; V was cut back by 6 bases and J by 2 bases. Germline assignment: CDR1 MNHNY and CDR2 SVGAGI (reference sequence). The CDR3, as DNA: TGTGCCAGCAGGGGGACTAGCGGGAGCCCCTACAATGAGCAGTTCTTC. This codes for CASRGTSGSPYNEQFF.

The genes are TRBV4-1 and TRBJ2-1, with 7 bases matching TRBD1. The CDR3 spans 15 residues. Germline lookup yields CDR1 MGHRA and CDR2 YSYEKL. V lost 1 base to trimming and J lost 9 bases; unmatched junction nucleotides: 9. The CDR3 reads CASSQGGTAIGEQFF. The CDR3 nucleotides are TGCGCCAGCAGCCAAGGGGGGACAGCCATCGGTGAGCAGTTCTTC.

This clone was counted a few times. The rearrangement links TRBV27 to TRBJ1-1; D gene unclear. V shed 2 bases and J shed 4 bases, with 14 bases lying between them. The CDR3 has 15 residues. Per germline, CDR1 MNHEY and CDR2 SMNVEV (reference sequence). In DNA, the CDR3 is TGTGCCAGCAGTTTAGGGAGGACGGAAGGCACTGAAGCTTTCTTT. Translation: CASSLGRTEGTEAFF.

V usage is TRBV10-3 and J usage is TRBJ2-1, with no clear D. CDR3 size: 13 residues. CDR1 is ENHRY and CDR2 is SYGVKD in the germline V gene. Deletions cut 6 bases from V and 5 bases from J, with 11 bases between. This CDR3 is CAISFGMDNEQFF. The CDR3 DNA reads TGTGCCATCAGCTTCGGTATGGACAATGAGCAGTTCTTC.

This clone was seen a few times. The gene calls are TRBV19 and TRBJ2-5; the match to TRBD2 covers 15 bases. Germline values: CDR1 LNHDA, CDR2 SQIVND (reference sequence). CDR3 length equals 16 residues. After removal of 5 bases from V and 4 bases from J, the junction contained 5 bases not matched to a gene. This chain's CDR3 is CASSRTSGGGGETQYF. The CDR3 nucleotides read TGTGCCAGTAGTCGGACTAGCGGGGGGGGCGGAGAGACCCAGTACTTC.

V gene TRBV7-2 combines with J gene TRBJ2-7; 9 bases match TRBD2. V shed 5 bases, J shed 3 bases, and the junction held 8 bases outside the gene matches. Germline V gene data show CDR1 as SGHTA and CDR2 as FQGNSA. The CDR3 loop spans 15 amino acids. The DNA of the CDR3 is TGTGCCAGCAGCCTTCTAGCGGGACCATTCTACGAGCAGTACTTC. This gives the protein CASSLLAGPFYEQYF.

This clone occurred a few times. The chain couples TRBV6-5 to TRBJ2-4; D remains ambiguous. The germline V gene has CDR1 MNHEY and CDR2 SVGAGI. This CDR3 comprises 15 residues. Trimming took 4 bases from V and 0 from J, leaving 10 bases between them. The CDR3, as DNA: TGTGCCAGCAGTTCCTACGACACAGCCAAAAACATTCAGTACTTC. The encoded protein is CASSSYDTAKNIQYF.

This clone showed up just a few times. The chain carries TRBV27 and TRBJ1-5; D is possibly TRBD1 (5 bases). Per germline, CDR1 MNHEY and CDR2 SMNVEV (reference sequence). Trimming cost V 4 bases and J 2 bases, with 6 bases left between them. This CDR3 is 13 amino acids long. The CDR3 protein is CASSWGGNQPQHF. The CDR3, as DNA: TGTGCCAGCAGTTGGGGGGGCAATCAGCCCCAGCATTTT.

The chain carries TRBV9 and TRBJ1-1; 9 nucleotides align to TRBD1. V shed 8 bases, J shed 0 bases, and the junction held 2 bases outside the gene matches. This CDR3 region has 13 residues. Germline V gene sequence: CDR1 SGDLS, CDR2 YYNGEE. CDR3 DNA sequence: TGTGCCAGTGGACAGGGGATGAACACTGAAGCTTTCTTT. Protein: CASGQGMNTEAFF.

The V gene is TRBV5-4, the J gene TRBJ1-2; the D gene is possibly TRBD1 (5 bases). The germline V gene encodes CDR1 SGHNT and CDR2 YYREEE (reference sequence). Trimming removed 2 bases at V and 5 bases at J, with 16 bases between. This CDR3 is 15 amino acids long. CDR3 sequence: CASSFGGGVDYGYTF. CDR3 bases: TGTGCCAGCAGCTTCGGAGGAGGGGTAGATTATGGCTACACCTTC.

As DNA, the CDR3 is TGCAGCGTTGTGGCTATAGCTAGCACAGATACGCAGTATTTT. Protein sequence: CSVVAIASTDTQYF. The V gene is TRBV29-1, the J gene TRBJ2-3, with D unclear. V was cut by 4 bases and J by 0 bases, with 11 bases left in between. CDR1 and CDR2 (germline): SQVTM, ANQGSEA. The CDR3 sequence is 14 residues long.

This clone was recorded a few times. V and J are TRBV28 and TRBJ1-2; 8 bases line up with TRBD1. Trimming cost V 7 bases and J 4 bases; bases outside gene matches: 8. CDR1 is MDHEN, CDR2 SYDVKM, per germline. The CDR3 runs 14 residues. CDR3 region: CASNLRQGAYGYTF. The CDR3 DNA is TGTGCCAGCAACCTGAGGCAGGGGGCCTATGGCTACACCTTC.

This clone has just a few counts. The rearrangement joins TRBV7-2 to TRBJ2-7; D is possibly TRBD1 (5 bases). V was trimmed by 3 bases and J by 5 bases, leaving 14 bases between them. Germline loops: CDR1 SGHTA, CDR2 FQGNSA. CDR3 length: 14 residues. The CDR3 loop is CASSFQGMVDEQYF. In DNA form, the CDR3 reads TGTGCCAGCAGCTTTCAGGGTATGGTCGACGAGCAGTACTTC.

The V and J genes are TRBV29-1 and TRBJ1-2, with 7 bases fitting TRBD1. V lost 4 bases to trimming and J lost 6 bases; unmatched junction nucleotides: 2. The germline CDR1 and CDR2 sequences are SQVTM and ANQGSEA. The CDR3 contains 11 residues. CDR3: CSVGGQNGYTF. DNA of the CDR3: TGCAGCGTTGGGGGACAGAATGGCTACACCTTC.

This clone was observed a handful of times. This chain joins TRBV7-2 and TRBJ2-7; tentatively, D is TRBD2 (5 bases). Trimming removed 7 bases at V and 0 bases at J, with 16 bases between. Germline V gene data show CDR1 as SGHTA and CDR2 as FQGNSA. The CDR3 loop spans 15 amino acids. The CDR3 spells CASMKSPGSSYEQYF. The CDR3 bases are TGTGCCAGCATGAAGTCACCGGGATCCTCCTACGAGCAGTACTTC.

This clone was seen a handful of times. V usage is TRBV6-1 and J usage is TRBJ2-1; no definite D call. V lost 4 bases, J lost 0 bases, and 13 bases lay in between. The CDR3 is made up of 16 amino acids. Per the germline V gene, CDR1 is MNHNS and CDR2 is SASEGT. DNA for the CDR3: TGTGCCAGCAGTGGCCAGAGGCCGAGCTCCTACAATGAGCAGTTCTTC. Its translation is CASSGQRPSSYNEQFF.

This clone was detected only a few times. The chain recombines TRBV4-3 with TRBJ2-5, with TRBD1 identical over 11 bases. V was clipped by 4 bases and J by 5 bases; unmatched bases: 3. This CDR3 is built from 14 residues. Germline loops: CDR1 LGHNA, CDR2 YSLEER. The CDR3 sequence is CASSLDRGPETQYF. In DNA, the CDR3 is TGCGCCAGCAGCCTGGACAGGGGGCCGGAGACCCAGTACTTC.